The TCR beta chain under discussion was sequenced for a study of beta chain features in type 1 diabetes. Study-wide background: All of the samples together had 107,917,701 sorted cells examined.

On this clone: Its antigen remains unknown.

The sequenced template was cDNA made from the entire isolated RNA. The method was immunoSEQ multiplex PCR; TCRdb's version includes in-frame clones alone and lacks a portion of them. The sample consists of fewer than 200,000 clones, 10% of them appearing once. Findings and limits, study-wide: When Type 1 diabetes patients were examined, their TCRB CDR3s proved moderately but significantly shorter in all four CD4+ subsets.

Sequencing was carried out using central memory CD4+ T cells from blood. The clonotype comes from a man aged 25-40 years with type 1 diabetes.

CDR3: CASSLGQVAETQYF. Here the CDR3 DNA reads TGCGCCAGCAGCTTAGGACAGGTAGCGGAGACCCAGTACTTC. J is TRBJ2-5 and V is TRBV5-1, with TRBD1 identical over 7 bases. The V segment lost 2 bases and the J segment 5 bases; nucleotides outside the gene matches: 6. CDR1 and CDR2 from the germline V gene are SGHRS and YFSETQ. The CDR3 contains 14 residues.